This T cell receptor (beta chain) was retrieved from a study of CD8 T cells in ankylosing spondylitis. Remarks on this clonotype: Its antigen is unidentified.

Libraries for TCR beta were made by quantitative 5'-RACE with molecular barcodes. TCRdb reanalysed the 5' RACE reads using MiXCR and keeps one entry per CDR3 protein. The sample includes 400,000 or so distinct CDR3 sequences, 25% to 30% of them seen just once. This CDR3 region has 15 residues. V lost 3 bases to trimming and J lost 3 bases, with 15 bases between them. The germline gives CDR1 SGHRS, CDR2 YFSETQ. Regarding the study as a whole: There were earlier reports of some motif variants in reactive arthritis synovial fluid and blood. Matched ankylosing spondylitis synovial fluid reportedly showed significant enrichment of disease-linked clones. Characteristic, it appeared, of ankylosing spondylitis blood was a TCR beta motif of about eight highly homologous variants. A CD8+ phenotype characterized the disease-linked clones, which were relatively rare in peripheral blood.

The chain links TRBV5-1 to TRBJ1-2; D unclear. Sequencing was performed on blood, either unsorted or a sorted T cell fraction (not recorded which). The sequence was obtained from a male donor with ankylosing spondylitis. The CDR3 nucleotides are TGCGCCAGCAGCTCCGGTCAACCGAGGGACTATGGCTACACCTTC. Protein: CASSSGQPRDYGYTF.